This TCR beta chain was recovered during a study of T-cell memory formation after mild COVID-19. V lost 3 bases to trimming and J lost 10 bases, with 13 bases between them. CDR1 SEHNR and CDR2 FQNEAQ come from the germline V gene (reference sequence). CDR3 length: 13 amino acids. This clonotype appeared a few times. TCRdb re-derived calls from the 5' RACE reads in MiXCR, one entry per CDR3 protein. The sample lists under 300,000 distinct CDR3 sequences, around 8% occurring once. This clonotype originated in a man aged 18 to 30 who had mild COVID-19 (a few samples of this study predate the infection). Cell type and time point are not known. The chain combines TRBV7-9 with TRBJ2-1; no clear D. Source material: PBMCs or a T cell subset sorted from them (not recorded which). Written as DNA, the CDR3 is TGTGCCAGCAGCTTTATCGATTGGGCCGAGCAGTTCTTC. As protein: CASSFIDWAEQFF.